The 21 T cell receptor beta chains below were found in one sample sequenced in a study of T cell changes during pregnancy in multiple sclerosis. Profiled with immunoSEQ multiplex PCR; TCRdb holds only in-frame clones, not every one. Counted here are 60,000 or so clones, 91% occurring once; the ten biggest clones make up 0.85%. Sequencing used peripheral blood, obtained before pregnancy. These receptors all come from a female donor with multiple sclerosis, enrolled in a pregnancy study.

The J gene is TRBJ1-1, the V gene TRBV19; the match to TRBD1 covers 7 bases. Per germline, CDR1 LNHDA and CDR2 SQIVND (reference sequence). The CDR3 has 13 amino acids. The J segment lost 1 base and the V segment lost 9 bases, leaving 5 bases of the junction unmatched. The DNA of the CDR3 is TGTGCCAGCCTCGGGACAGAGAACACTGAAGCTTTCTTT. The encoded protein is CASLGTENTEAFF.

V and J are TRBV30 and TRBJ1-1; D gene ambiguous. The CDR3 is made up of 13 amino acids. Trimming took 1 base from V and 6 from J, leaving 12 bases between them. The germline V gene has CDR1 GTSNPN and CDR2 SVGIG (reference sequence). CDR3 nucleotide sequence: TGTGCCTGGAGTGCCTACGTGAGGGCTGAAGCTTTCTTT. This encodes CAWSAYVRAEAFF.

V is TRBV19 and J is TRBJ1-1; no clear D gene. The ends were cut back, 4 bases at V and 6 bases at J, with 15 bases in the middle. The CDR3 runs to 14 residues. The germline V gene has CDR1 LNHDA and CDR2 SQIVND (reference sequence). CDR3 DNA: TGTGCCAGTAGTAACGAGGGAATAAGATCTGAAGCTTTCTTT. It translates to CASSNEGIRSEAFF.

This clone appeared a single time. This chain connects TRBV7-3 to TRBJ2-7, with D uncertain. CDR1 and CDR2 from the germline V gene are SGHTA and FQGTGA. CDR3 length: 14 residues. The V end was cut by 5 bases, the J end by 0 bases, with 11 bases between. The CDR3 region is CASSPGPSSYEQYF. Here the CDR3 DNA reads TGTGCCAGCAGCCCCGGCCCTAGCTCCTACGAGCAGTACTTC.

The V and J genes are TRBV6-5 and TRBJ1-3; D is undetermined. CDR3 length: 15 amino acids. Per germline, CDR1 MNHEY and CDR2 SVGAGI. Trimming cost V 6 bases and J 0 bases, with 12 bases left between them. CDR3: CASSRSVSSGNTIYF. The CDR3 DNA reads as TGTGCCAGCAGCCGTTCGGTTAGCTCTGGAAACACCATATATTTT.

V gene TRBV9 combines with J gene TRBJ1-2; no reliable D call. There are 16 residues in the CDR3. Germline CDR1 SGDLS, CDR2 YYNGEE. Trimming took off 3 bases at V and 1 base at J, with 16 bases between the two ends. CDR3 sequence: CASSASSRENNYGYTF. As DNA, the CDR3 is TGTGCCAGCAGCGCCAGTAGCCGGGAGAATAACTATGGCTACACCTTC.

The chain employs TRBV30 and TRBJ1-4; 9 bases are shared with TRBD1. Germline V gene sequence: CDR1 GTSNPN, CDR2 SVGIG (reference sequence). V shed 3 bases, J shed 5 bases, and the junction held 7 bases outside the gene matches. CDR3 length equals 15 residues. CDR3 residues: CAWSPGDRENEKLFF. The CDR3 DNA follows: TGTGCCTGGAGCCCTGGGGACAGGGAGAATGAAAAACTGTTTTTT.

The chain's CDR3 is CASSQAGKLFF. CDR3 nucleotides: TGTGCCAGCAGCCAAGCAGGAAAACTGTTTTTT. The V gene is TRBV14, the J gene TRBJ1-4; D call uncertain. There are 11 residues in the CDR3. Looked up from germline, CDR1 is SGHDN and CDR2 is FVKESK. Trimming pared 1 base from V and 10 bases from J, leaving 4 bases between.

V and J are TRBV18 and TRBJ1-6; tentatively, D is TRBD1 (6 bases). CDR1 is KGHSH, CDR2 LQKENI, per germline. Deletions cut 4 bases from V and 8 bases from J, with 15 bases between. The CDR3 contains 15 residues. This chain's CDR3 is CASSLLQGQDSPLHF. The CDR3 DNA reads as TGTGCCAGCTCACTACTACAGGGTCAGGATTCACCCCTCCACTTT.

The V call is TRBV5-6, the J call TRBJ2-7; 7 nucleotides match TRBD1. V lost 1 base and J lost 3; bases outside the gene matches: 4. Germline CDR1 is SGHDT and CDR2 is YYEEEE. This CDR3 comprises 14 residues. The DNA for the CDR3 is TGTGCCAGCAGCTTGTTAGGGACAGACTACGAGCAGTACTTC. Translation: CASSLLGTDYEQYF.

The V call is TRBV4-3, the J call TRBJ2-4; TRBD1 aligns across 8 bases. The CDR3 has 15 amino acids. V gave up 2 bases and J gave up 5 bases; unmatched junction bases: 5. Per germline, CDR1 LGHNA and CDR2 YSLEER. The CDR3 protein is CASSQRDRGENIQYF. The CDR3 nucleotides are TGCGCCAGCAGCCAACGCGACAGGGGCGAAAACATTCAGTACTTC.

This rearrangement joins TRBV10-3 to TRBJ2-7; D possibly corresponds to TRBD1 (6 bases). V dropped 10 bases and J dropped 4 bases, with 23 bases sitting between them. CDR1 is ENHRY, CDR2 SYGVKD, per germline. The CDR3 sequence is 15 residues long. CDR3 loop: CASRDNTRGTYEQYF. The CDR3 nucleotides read TGTGCCAGCAGAGATAACACCAGGGGAACATACGAGCAGTACTTC.

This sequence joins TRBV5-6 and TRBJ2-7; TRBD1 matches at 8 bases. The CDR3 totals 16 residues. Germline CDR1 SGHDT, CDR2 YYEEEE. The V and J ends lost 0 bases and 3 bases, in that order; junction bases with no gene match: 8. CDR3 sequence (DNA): TGTGCCAGCAGCTTGGGGGGGACAGGATGGAGCTACGAGCAGTACTTC. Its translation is CASSLGGTGWSYEQYF.

CDR3 DNA: TGCGCCAGCAGCCAAGATCAGCGGGGGGTACTCACAGATACGCAGTATTTT. Its translation: CASSQDQRGVLTDTQYF. The rearrangement links TRBV4-3 to TRBJ2-3; TRBD2 agrees at 9 bases. Per the germline V gene, CDR1 is LGHNA and CDR2 is YSLEER. The J segment lost 2 bases and the V segment lost 0 bases, leaving 6 bases of the junction unmatched. This CDR3 has 17 amino acids.

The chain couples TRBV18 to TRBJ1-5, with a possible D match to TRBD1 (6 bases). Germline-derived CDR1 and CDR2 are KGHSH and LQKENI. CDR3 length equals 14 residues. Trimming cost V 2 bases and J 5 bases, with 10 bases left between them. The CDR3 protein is CASSPTGMHQPQHF. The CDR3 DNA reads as TGTGCCAGCTCACCAACAGGGATGCATCAGCCCCAGCATTTT.

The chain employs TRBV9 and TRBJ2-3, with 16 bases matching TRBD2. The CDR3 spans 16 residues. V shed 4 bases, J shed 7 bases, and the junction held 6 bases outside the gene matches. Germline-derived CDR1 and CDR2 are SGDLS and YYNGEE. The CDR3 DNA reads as TGTGCCAGCAGCTTCGGGACTAGCGGGGGGGCGAATACGCAGTATTTT. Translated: CASSFGTSGGANTQYF.

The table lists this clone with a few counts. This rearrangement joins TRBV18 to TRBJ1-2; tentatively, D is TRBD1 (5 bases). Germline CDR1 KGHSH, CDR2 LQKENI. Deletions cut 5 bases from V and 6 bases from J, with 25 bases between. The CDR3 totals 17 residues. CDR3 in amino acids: CASSSLPGPTGGDGYTF. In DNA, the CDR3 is TGTGCCAGCTCATCGCTACCGGGGCCCACGGGAGGCGATGGCTACACCTTC.

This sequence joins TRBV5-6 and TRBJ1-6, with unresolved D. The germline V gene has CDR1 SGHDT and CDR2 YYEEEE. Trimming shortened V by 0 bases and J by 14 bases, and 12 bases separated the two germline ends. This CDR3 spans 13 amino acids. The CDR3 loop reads CASSLEASRTLHF. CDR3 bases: TGTGCCAGCAGCTTGGAGGCGTCTAGGACCCTCCACTTT.

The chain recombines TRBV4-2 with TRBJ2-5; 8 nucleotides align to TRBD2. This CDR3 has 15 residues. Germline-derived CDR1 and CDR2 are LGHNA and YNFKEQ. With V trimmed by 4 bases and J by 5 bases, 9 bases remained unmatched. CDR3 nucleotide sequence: TGTGCCAGCAGCCCCCCGGGGCCGGGGGGGGAGACCCAGTACTTC. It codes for CASSPPGPGGETQYF.

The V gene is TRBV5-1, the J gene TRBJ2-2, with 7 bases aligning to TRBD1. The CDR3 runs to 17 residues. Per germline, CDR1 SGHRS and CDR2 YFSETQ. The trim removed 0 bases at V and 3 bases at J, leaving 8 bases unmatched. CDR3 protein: CASSLGHDRADTGELFF. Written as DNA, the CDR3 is TGCGCCAGCAGCTTGGGACATGACAGGGCGGACACCGGGGAGCTGTTTTTT.

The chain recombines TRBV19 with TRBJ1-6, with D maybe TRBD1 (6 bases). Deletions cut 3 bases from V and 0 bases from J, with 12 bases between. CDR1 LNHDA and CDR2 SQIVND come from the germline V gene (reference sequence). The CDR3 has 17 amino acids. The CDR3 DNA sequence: TGTGCCAGTAGTATGGATACAGGGAGCTCCTATAATTCACCCCTCCACTTT. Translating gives CASSMDTGSSYNSPLHF.